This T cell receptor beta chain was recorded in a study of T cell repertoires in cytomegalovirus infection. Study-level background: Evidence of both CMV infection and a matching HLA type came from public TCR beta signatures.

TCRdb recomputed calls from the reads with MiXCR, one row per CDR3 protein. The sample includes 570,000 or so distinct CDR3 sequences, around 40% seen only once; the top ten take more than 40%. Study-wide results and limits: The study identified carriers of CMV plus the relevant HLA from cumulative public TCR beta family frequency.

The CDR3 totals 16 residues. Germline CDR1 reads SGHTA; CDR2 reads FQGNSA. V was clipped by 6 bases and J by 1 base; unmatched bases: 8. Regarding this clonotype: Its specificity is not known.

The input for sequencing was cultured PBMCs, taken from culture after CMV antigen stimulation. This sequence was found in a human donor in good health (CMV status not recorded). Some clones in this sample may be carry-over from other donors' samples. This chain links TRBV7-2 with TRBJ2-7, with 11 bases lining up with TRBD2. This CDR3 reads CASSSSGGSISYEQYF. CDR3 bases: TGTGCCAGCAGTTCTAGCGGGGGGAGTATTTCCTACGAGCAGTACTTC.